The sequence of this T cell receptor beta chain was determined in a study of blood T cell repertoires in COVID-19. Across the whole study: The samples span acute and convalescent COVID-19 from the United States, Italy and Spain.

As concerns this clone: Other DNA sequences within the sample encode an identical CDR3.

Profiling relied on immunoSEQ multiplex PCR, and the TCRdb table lists in-frame clones only, not all of them. The sample lists 250,000 to 300,000 clones, approximately 80% occurring once. The germline V and J ends were trimmed by 3 bases and 0 bases, with 5 bases remaining between them. Germline loops: CDR1 DFQATT, CDR2 SNEGSKA (reference sequence). This CDR3 contains 12 residues. This receptor was taken from a woman in her sixties with active or convalescent COVID-19. Sequencing used peripheral blood. V is TRBV20-1 and J is TRBJ1-1; D gene unclear. The CDR3 region is CSASRVNTEAFF. As DNA, the CDR3 is TGCAGTGCTAGTCGGGTGAACACTGAAGCTTTCTTT.